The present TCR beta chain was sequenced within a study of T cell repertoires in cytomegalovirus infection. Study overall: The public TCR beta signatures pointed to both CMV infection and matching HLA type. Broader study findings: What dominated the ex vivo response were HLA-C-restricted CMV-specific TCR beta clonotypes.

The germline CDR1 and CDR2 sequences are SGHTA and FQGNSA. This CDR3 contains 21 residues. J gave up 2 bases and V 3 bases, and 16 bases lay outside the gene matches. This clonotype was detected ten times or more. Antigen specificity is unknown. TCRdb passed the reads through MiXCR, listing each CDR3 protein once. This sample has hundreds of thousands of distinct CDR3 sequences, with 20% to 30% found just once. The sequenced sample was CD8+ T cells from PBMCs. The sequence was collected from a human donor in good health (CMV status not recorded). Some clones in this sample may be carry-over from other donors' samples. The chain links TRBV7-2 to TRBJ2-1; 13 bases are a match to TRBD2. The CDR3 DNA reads TGTGCCAGCAGCTTCATTAAGTGGACTAGCGGGGGCCGTAACACCTACAATGAGCAGTTCTTC. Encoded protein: CASSFIKWTSGGRNTYNEQFF.